Listed below are T cell receptor beta chains from one sample, sequenced in a study of blood T cell repertoires in COVID-19. Produced via immunoSEQ multiplex PCR; TCRdb's table is partial and in-frame only. Counted here are tens of thousands of clones, 85% occurring once; the ten biggest clones make up around 3.7%. Material: peripheral blood. The receptors were gathered from a man aged 45-65 years with acute or convalescent COVID-19. The conserved cysteine and the conserved F or W are not part of the CDR3 here. Fields, in order: V gene, CDR3 protein.

v_gene: TRBV10-2; CDR3aa: ASSDPGLQY
v_gene: TRBV6-6; CDR3aa: ASSPLAGPTDTQY
v_gene: TRBV6-1; CDR3aa: ASSEDRGNYGYT
v_gene: TRBV16; CDR3aa: ASSRGVTDTQY
v_gene: TRBV6-2/TRBV6-3; CDR3aa: ASSSGTQY
v_gene: TRBV30; CDR3aa: AWDRGYEQY
v_gene: TRBV7-7; CDR3aa: ASSPGLAGVLGQETQY
v_gene: TRBV4-3; CDR3aa: ASSQEIANGGYTGELF
v_gene: TRBV7-9; CDR3aa: ASSGEGGGNQPQH
v_gene: TRBV18; CDR3aa: ASSLGGGDYGYT
v_gene: TRBV3-1/TRBV3-2; CDR3aa: ASSQGRGSFSYPSAKNIQY
v_gene: TRBV5-1; CDR3aa: ASSLEGVTYEQY
v_gene: TRBV7-2; CDR3aa: ASSQDRGAKNIQY
v_gene: TRBV4-3; CDR3aa: ASSLFGLAASGANVLT
v_gene: TRBV5-1; CDR3aa: ASSKYRDIDGGYT
v_gene: TRBV3-1/TRBV3-2; CDR3aa: ASSQMTSGETQY
v_gene: TRBV29-1; CDR3aa: SVEGGQGISVTEAF
v_gene: TRBV29-1; CDR3aa: SVEWVGWEKSSYNEQF
v_gene: TRBV28; CDR3aa: ASSPHNNRGSEQF
v_gene: TRBV7-2; CDR3aa: ASSPRKDRGFGYT
v_gene: TRBV4-3; CDR3aa: ASSQATGLEGYT
v_gene: TRBV7-2; CDR3aa: ASSLVGTAGGQTYNEQF
v_gene: TRBV7-2; CDR3aa: ASSQADRTDTQY
v_gene: TRBV6-6; CDR3aa: ASSYAEDNQPQH
v_gene: TRBV10-3; CDR3aa: AIGGSANYGYT
v_gene: TRBV30; CDR3aa: AWRLTGSLGEQY
v_gene: TRBV6-5; CDR3aa: ASRRQLTQGTEAF
v_gene: TRBV28; CDR3aa: ASSSQGGAYEQY
v_gene: TRBV30; CDR3aa: AWSRLDGNQPQH
v_gene: TRBV1; CDR3aa: TSSQDGVPGQGFYEQY
v_gene: TRBV7-2; CDR3aa: ASRVGGGNQPQH
v_gene: TRBV28; CDR3aa: ASSSSPTEYEQY
v_gene: TRBV28; CDR3aa: ASSDRDRDRYEQY
v_gene: TRBV19; CDR3aa: ASTLAAHSTDTQY
v_gene: TRBV28; CDR3aa: ASSTRGPGANVLT
v_gene: TRBV4-1; CDR3aa: ASSQVLAEATDTQY
v_gene: TRBV29-1; CDR3aa: SVYRGSHAEQY
v_gene: TRBV30; CDR3aa: AWSPGSTDTQY
v_gene: TRBV4-3; CDR3aa: ASSQEQLSDSLSGANVLT
v_gene: TRBV7-2; CDR3aa: ASSGAGVNTEAF
v_gene: TRBV9; CDR3aa: ASSPQGETQY
v_gene: TRBV27; CDR3aa: ASSFSDRGSYGYT
v_gene: TRBV25-1; CDR3aa: ASSESGSPGRVEAF
v_gene: TRBV5-1; CDR3aa: ASGQGDRGELF
v_gene: TRBV4-3; CDR3aa: ASSQAGQGVLSNTGELF
v_gene: TRBV11-3; CDR3aa: ASKPGLAGPNTGELF
v_gene: TRBV28; CDR3aa: LSGTGPNYGYT
v_gene: TRBV7-2; CDR3aa: ASSWDKAVNSPLH
v_gene: TRBV9; CDR3aa: ASSVAGQGTTGELF
v_gene: TRBV6-6; CDR3aa: ASSWISSIDEQF
v_gene: TRBV19; CDR3aa: ASSHYQGLENEQF
v_gene: TRBV12-3/TRBV12-4; CDR3aa: ASSLTEDGELF
v_gene: TRBV19; CDR3aa: ASSVASGGQGTQY
v_gene: TRBV7-2; CDR3aa: ASSLSGASTTEAF
v_gene: TRBV29-1; CDR3aa: SVLPGSTEQF